This T cell receptor beta chain emerged from a study of blood T cell repertoires in COVID-19. Assay: immunoSEQ multiplex PCR; the TCRdb copy retains only in-frame clones and omits some. In the table there are about 300,000 clones, approximately 90% of which are singletons. V was trimmed by 4 bases and J by 1 base, leaving 19 bases between them. The CDR3 is 17 residues long. Germline V lookup: CDR1 MNHNS, CDR2 SASEGT. The V call is TRBV6-1, the J call TRBJ1-1; TRBD1 is a possible D gene (6 bases). Input material: PBMCs or T cells enriched from blood (not recorded which). This TCR came from a man aged 25 to 45 who had recovered from COVID-19. The CDR3 here is CASSGRGLKSENTEAFF. The CDR3 DNA reads TGTGCCAGCAGTGGAAGGGGGTTGAAAAGCGAGAACACTGAAGCTTTCTTT.